This T cell receptor (beta chain) was identified in a study of cytomegalovirus exposure and HLA in healthy donors. Study-wide results and caveats: The listing of fewer than 200 TCR beta chains classed them as cytomegalovirus-associated.

The table lists this clone with a count of one. What it binds is unknown. The PCR made use of 60 Vbeta and 13 Jbeta primers. Repertoires were generated with immunoSEQ multiplex PCR, while TCRdb's copy carries only in-frame clones and drops some. The table records around 150,000 clones, 70% to 90% of them present only once. V was pared by 6 bases and J by 6 bases, with 14 bases between. Germline V lookup: CDR1 SGHNT, CDR2 YENEEA. The CDR3 spans 13 residues. This rearrangement joins TRBV11-3 to TRBJ1-2, with D perhaps TRBD1 (6 bases). The TCR originated in a man aged 18 to 29 in good health and CMV-seropositive. The sequencing input was PBMCs. The chain's CDR3 is CASRSQQGDGYTF. Here the CDR3 DNA reads TGTGCCAGCAGGTCACAACAGGGTGATGGCTACACCTTC.